Each of the 26 T cell receptor beta chains below was sequenced from the same sample in a study of neurological immune-mediated disorders. Using its own MiXCR run on the 5' RACE reads, TCRdb lists one record per CDR3 protein. The sample lists 55,000 to 75,000 distinct CDR3 sequences; about 2.5% were seen once. The sequencing sample was made of PBMCs. These receptors were obtained from a man aged 45-65 years with multiple sclerosis.

In this sample, this clonotype turned up many times. The rearrangement joins TRBV5-1 to TRBJ1-3; no definite D call. Trimming took off 0 bases at V and 4 bases at J, with 5 bases between the two ends. This CDR3 region has 13 residues. CDR1 SGHRS and CDR2 YFSETQ come from the germline V gene. The CDR3 bases are TGCGCCAGCAGCTTGGGGGCCGGAAACACCATATATTTT. Translating gives CASSLGAGNTIYF.

This clonotype was counted ten times or more. The J gene is TRBJ2-7, the V gene TRBV5-5; either TRBD1 or TRBD2 may fit D (5 bases each). Trimming took 2 bases from V and 3 from J, leaving 12 bases between them. The CDR3 extends over 14 amino acids. Germline-derived CDR1 and CDR2 are SGHKS and YYEKEE (reference sequence). The CDR3 bases are TGTGCCAGCAGCTTCCGGGACCGCGTCTACGAGCAGTACTTC. This translates into CASSFRDRVYEQYF.

In this sample, this clonotype turned up many times. The J gene is TRBJ1-2, the V gene TRBV5-1; 8 nucleotides agree with TRBD1. CDR3 size: 14 residues. Germline loops: CDR1 SGHRS, CDR2 YFSETQ. Losses at the gene ends were 4 bases for V and 1 base for J; bases not matched to a gene: 3. The CDR3 loop is CASSPDRDNYGYTF. CDR3 nucleotides: TGCGCCAGCAGCCCGGACAGGGATAACTATGGCTACACCTTC.

This clonotype has ten or more counts. The chain is built from TRBV7-6 and TRBJ1-4, with 9 bases aligning to TRBD1. Looked up from germline, CDR1 is SGHVS and CDR2 is FNYEAQ. Trimming cost V 4 bases and J 4 bases; bases outside gene matches: 4. This CDR3 is 15 amino acids long. The CDR3 DNA sequence: TGTGCCAGCAGCTGGGACAGGGATCTTAATGAAAAACTGTTTTTT. Protein product: CASSWDRDLNEKLFF.

This clonotype showed up many times. This sequence joins TRBV20-1 and TRBJ2-3; 12 bases line up with TRBD1. J was trimmed by 5 bases and V by 3 bases; bases with no gene match: 6. Germline CDR1 and CDR2: DFQATT and SNEGSKA (reference sequence). This CDR3 spans 15 amino acids. DNA for the CDR3: TGCAGTGCTAGCGGGGACAGGGGGCGATTAGATACGCAGTATTTT. Translated, it gives CSASGDRGRLDTQYF.

This clonotype is labeled as medium-sized. The rearrangement uses TRBV3-1 and TRBJ2-7; 10 bases agree with TRBD1. CDR1 LGHDT and CDR2 YNNKEL come from the germline V gene (reference sequence). The CDR3 runs to 14 residues. Germline trimming cut 5 bases from V and 4 bases from J; bases unmatched to any gene: 5. The CDR3 nucleotides are TGTGCCAGCAGCTACGGGGACAGGGGATACGAGCAGTACTTC. Translated: CASSYGDRGYEQYF.

The chain employs TRBV2 and TRBJ2-1, with TRBD1 identical over 9 bases. Germline V gene lookup returns CDR1 SNHLY and CDR2 FYNNEI. Trimming removed 5 bases from V and 0 bases from J; junction bases left unmatched: 2. The CDR3 length is 15 residues. CDR3 in amino acids: CASSLDRGSYNEQFF. The DNA for the CDR3 is TGTGCCAGCAGTTTGGACAGGGGCTCCTACAATGAGCAGTTCTTC.

This clonotype appeared many times. The chain joins TRBV5-1 to TRBJ2-2; D is perhaps TRBD1 (5 bases). Per germline, CDR1 SGHRS and CDR2 YFSETQ. The CDR3 length is 15 residues. The germline V and J ends were trimmed by 0 bases and 6 bases, with 12 bases remaining between them. Here the CDR3 DNA reads TGCGCCAGCAGCTTGGTTCAGGGAACCGCCGGGGAGCTGTTTTTT. Protein product: CASSLVQGTAGELFF.

At least ten counts were recorded for this clonotype. This rearrangement joins TRBV20-1 to TRBJ2-3; TRBD2 matches 10 bases. The CDR3 length is 15 residues. The J segment lost 5 bases and the V segment lost 3 bases, leaving 8 bases of the junction unmatched. The germline V gene has CDR1 DFQATT and CDR2 SNEGSKA (reference sequence). CDR3 amino acids: CSASPSGGALDTQYF. The DNA for the CDR3 is TGCAGTGCTAGTCCCAGCGGGGGGGCCCTAGATACGCAGTATTTT.

This clonotype was seen at least ten times. The chain recombines TRBV20-1 with TRBJ2-5; 12 nucleotides line up with TRBD2. The V segment lost 5 bases and the J segment 1 base; nucleotides outside the gene matches: 8. Looked up from germline, CDR1 is DFQATT and CDR2 is SNEGSKA (reference sequence). The CDR3 is made up of 16 amino acids. CDR3 amino acids: CSAEGLAGTIQETQYF. DNA for the CDR3: TGCAGTGCTGAAGGACTAGCGGGGACCATCCAAGAGACCCAGTACTTC.

This clonotype came up a few times. A much larger clone sits a single nucleotide away, making a read error possible. The chain recombines TRBV12-3 or TRBV12-4 with TRBJ2-7; TRBD2 is a possible D gene (6 bases). CDR3 length: 14 residues. The germline V and J ends were trimmed by 6 bases and 3 bases, with 15 bases remaining between them. CDR3 region: CASRGGKGLYEQYF. The CDR3 DNA follows: TGTGCCAGCAGGGGGGGAAAGGGGCTCTACGAGCAGTACTTC.

This clonotype was recorded at least ten times. The chain joins TRBV7-3 to TRBJ2-1; 7 bases agree with TRBD2. This CDR3 contains 14 residues. The J segment lost 4 bases and the V segment lost 5 bases, leaving 5 bases of the junction unmatched. Germline loops: CDR1 SGHTA, CDR2 FQGTGA. CDR3 bases: TGTGCCAGCAGCCAGGGCGGGGGATACAATGAGCAGTTCTTC. Its protein product is CASSQGGGYNEQFF.

This clonotype came up many times. The chain is built from TRBV20-1 and TRBJ1-1; D unresolved. V was cut by 0 bases and J by 2 bases, with 13 bases left in between. The CDR3 length is 15 residues. CDR1 DFQATT and CDR2 SNEGSKA come from the germline V gene (reference sequence). In DNA, the CDR3 is TGCAGTGCTAGAGATCATGGCCAATTTAACACTGAAGCTTTCTTT. It specifies CSARDHGQFNTEAFF.

This rearrangement joins TRBV4-3 to TRBJ1-4, with a tentative D call TRBD1 (6 bases). Between the trimmed V and J ends, which lost 1 base and 11 bases, there was a span of 14 bases. Germline V CDR1 and CDR2: LGHNA, YSLEER. This CDR3 is built from 14 residues. CDR3 DNA: TGCGCCAGCAGCCAAGGACAGGCCGCTGAGAAACTGTTTTTT. As protein: CASSQGQAAEKLFF.

This clonotype was seen many times. The chain employs TRBV10-2 and TRBJ2-5; tentatively, D is TRBD2 (5 bases). CDR1 and CDR2 from the germline V gene are WSHSY and SAAADI. The length of the CDR3 is 14 residues. V lost 3 bases to trimming and J lost 3 bases, with 11 bases between them. In DNA form, the CDR3 reads TGCGCCAGCAGTGACCGGCCCGGGGAAGAGACCCAGTACTTC. This sequence encodes CASSDRPGEETQYF.

This clonotype was counted at least ten times. This chain links TRBV3-1 with TRBJ1-5, with D possibly TRBD1 on 6 matching bases. Germline values: CDR1 LGHDT, CDR2 YNNKEL (reference sequence). The CDR3 runs 15 residues. With 4 bases removed from V and 4 bases from J, the gap between germline ends came to 14 bases. CDR3 bases: TGTGCCAGCAGCCCGACAGGCGGTGGAAATCAGCCCCAGCATTTT. This codes for CASSPTGGGNQPQHF.

This clonotype was detected ten times or more. This chain joins TRBV5-1 and TRBJ2-7, with TRBD2 identical over 8 bases. Germline V gene lookup returns CDR1 SGHRS and CDR2 YFSETQ. J gave up 2 bases and V 2 bases, and 3 bases lay outside the gene matches. The CDR3 extends over 14 amino acids. CDR3 DNA: TGCGCCAGCAGCTTAGCGGGGGCCACCTACGAGCAGTACTTC. Protein sequence: CASSLAGATYEQYF.

This clonotype was recorded at least ten times. The gene calls are TRBV4-3 and TRBJ2-2; 7 nucleotides agree with TRBD1. The CDR3 runs to 15 residues. V lost 4 bases and J lost 6; bases outside the gene matches: 8. Germline CDR1 is LGHNA and CDR2 is YSLEER. This CDR3 is CASSLYRGLAGELFF. The CDR3 coding sequence is TGCGCCAGCAGCCTATACAGGGGCTTGGCCGGGGAGCTGTTTTTT.

This clonotype was detected ten times or more. The chain combines TRBV28 with TRBJ1-5, with 11 nucleotides matching TRBD1. The CDR3 is 15 amino acids. In germline, CDR1 is MDHEN, CDR2 SYDVKM. V lost 10 bases to trimming and J lost 5 bases; unmatched junction nucleotides: 10. CDR3: CATEMDRGPDQPQHF. The CDR3 DNA is TGTGCCACCGAAATGGACAGGGGGCCAGATCAGCCCCAGCATTTT.

The chain has TRBV20-1 and TRBJ2-7, with D possibly being TRBD1 (6 bases). Trimming stripped 4 bases from V and 3 bases from J, with 25 bases between. The length of the CDR3 is 17 residues. The germline CDR1 and CDR2 sequences are DFQATT and SNEGSKA (reference sequence). The CDR3 loop is CSANPRGQTRTVYEQYF. The CDR3 region has the DNA TGCAGTGCTAACCCCAGAGGACAGACCCGAACCGTCTACGAGCAGTACTTC.

This clonotype was seen many times. The chain couples TRBV18 to TRBJ2-1; 9 bases match TRBD2. The CDR3 is 14 residues long. After removal of 3 bases from V and 7 bases from J, the junction contained 4 bases not matched to a gene. Per germline, CDR1 KGHSH and CDR2 LQKENI. CDR3 in amino acids: CASSPAGGLNEQFF. The CDR3 region has the DNA TGTGCCAGCTCACCCGCGGGGGGGCTTAATGAGCAGTTCTTC.

This clonotype was counted at least ten times. The genes are TRBV7-2 and TRBJ1-4; TRBD1 aligns across 8 bases. Unmatched junction bases numbered 5, after V lost 5 bases and J lost 6 bases. The CDR3 is 14 residues long. The germline gives CDR1 SGHTA, CDR2 FQGNSA. CDR3: CASSQQGGDEKLFF. The CDR3 DNA reads as TGTGCCAGCAGCCAACAGGGGGGAGATGAAAAACTGTTTTTT.

As concerns this clonotype: Because the CDR3 is missing its conserved closing phenylalanine or tryptophan, this is likely a read error. The DNA is omitted, as the CDR3 cannot be located on it reliably, and the CDR3 follows TCRdb's listing. This chain uses TRBV5-3 with TRBJ1-1. TRBV5-3 is labeled an ORF, and its function is uncertain. The CDR3 region is 14 residues in length, termini included. The CDR3 sequence is CASSLAVHSREAVS.

A note on this clonotype: This may come from a read error, since a much larger clone is one base off. The rearrangement joins TRBV28 to TRBJ2-2; 9 nucleotides agree with TRBD2. The CDR3 sequence is 16 residues long. Trimming cost V 4 bases and J 6 bases; bases outside gene matches: 9. CDR1 is MDHEN, CDR2 SYDVKM, per germline. CDR3 sequence reads: CASSSLQAGGPGELFF. Written as DNA, the CDR3 is TGTGCCAGCAGTTCCCTACAGGCGGGGGGGCCCGGGGAGCTGTTTTTT.

This clonotype has at least ten counts. V is TRBV7-2 and J is TRBJ1-5; D is ambiguous. CDR3 length: 14 amino acids. Germline loops: CDR1 SGHTA, CDR2 FQGNSA. The V and J ends lost 2 bases and 5 bases respectively, with 10 bases between them. In nucleotides, the CDR3 is TGTGCCAGCAGCTTACAGCTAACAGATCAGCCCCAGCATTTT. Translated, it gives CASSLQLTDQPQHF.

This clonotype was seen at least ten times. The gene calls are TRBV20-1 and TRBJ1-1, with no clear D. The CDR3 consists of 13 residues. The V gene's germline CDR1 is DFQATT and CDR2 SNEGSKA (reference sequence). The V gene lost 6 bases and the J gene lost 4 bases, with 15 bases spanning the gap. The CDR3 nucleotides are TGCAGTGCCCGAACGGAGGTGGGCACTGAAGCTTTCTTT. As protein: CSARTEVGTEAFF.